This TCR beta chain was captured by sequencing in a study of pediatric ulcerative colitis (dated by TCRdb to the late 2010s). For context, the study as a whole: Among the ulcerative colitis patients, 6 or 7 had pancolitis and two had left-sided colitis, and histology in every patient was consistent with ulcerative colitis. Roughly nine newly diagnosed, treatment-naive pediatric ulcerative colitis patients and four non-IBD control children each provided paired blood and rectal samples. Using the Pediatric Ulcerative Colitis Activity Index, a couple of patients were classed as having mild disease, several as having moderate disease and three as having acute severe colitis. Broader findings and caveats from the paper: Repertoires were derived from total lymphocyte DNA, so rare subsets such as regulatory T cells may have patterns not reflected. Two rectal CDR3 clonotypes were detected in all ulcerative colitis patients and were not detected in any of the controls. Significantly higher autologous blood-rectal clonal overlap was found in ulcerative colitis patients than in controls, which suggested increased T cell trafficking to inflamed tissue. The healthy control group was small, with only a handful of individuals. Features of the rectal repertoire distinguished controls, mild-moderate colitis patients and acute severe colitis patients, and in acute severe colitis, rectal diversity was reduced because of clonal expansions. For technical reasons, blood samples from two patients gave substantially fewer templates, and these samples were excluded from the blood-rectal overlap analysis.

Before the diagnostic colonoscopy, none of the ulcerative colitis patients had been given any immunosuppressive medication. A blood sample was obtained concurrently with the colonoscopy. The Wizard kit (Promega) was used to extract genomic DNA from the blood and intestinal samples. Using the immunoSEQ TRB Survey service, rearranged CDR3 beta regions were amplified from genomic DNA with multiplex V and J primers. Survey-level sequencing depth of up to 500,000 reads per sample was used to keep depth equal across samples. Libraries were purified and pooled, and sequencing was performed on Illumina technology. The original methods were these. Productive clonality, sample overlap, pairwise scatters, CDR3 beta length, V/D/J gene usage and productiveness were assessed with immunoSEQ online tools. Calculated diversity was defined as the number of unique rearrangements divided by total templates, multiplied by 100, and Shannon and Simpson indices were computed as well. Principal component analysis was performed on Z-score normalized data with the R prcomp function and the ggbiplot package. Morisita's index was used to quantify blood-rectal clonal overlap within each subject. The source is immuneACCESS, and TCRdb retained only in-frame sequences with V and J called. Part of the clones is not carried over; for the studies checked, unresolved V genes explain less than half of this, and the remainder is unexplained. The V and J calls and the clone size are those of that table, but D and trimming were determined from the DNA. The table for this sample lists fewer than 45,000 clones; around 78% of them were counted only once. The top ten hold more than 20% of the sample.

As encoded in the germline V gene, CDR1 is SGDLS while CDR2 is YYNGEE. Spanning cysteine to phenylalanine, the CDR3 consists of 16 amino acids. Of all the DNA, just the CDR3 is kept, 48 bases in frame from base 1. Between the V and J ends, shortened by 0 bases and 8 bases respectively, the junction contains 15 bases. Turning to this clone: Its antigen is not yet known. Base qualities are missing; no much larger clone stands one base away.

Sequences were obtained from blood. The V and J segments used are TRBV9 and TRBJ1-6, and possibly TRBD1, on 5 matching bases. The sequence was obtained from a girl between 10 and 17 years old with moderate ulcerative colitis. For the CDR3, the sequence is CASSVDGRGPYSPLHF. The DNA sequence is as follows: TGTGCCAGCAGCGTAGATGGGAGGGGACCATATTCACCCCTCCACTTT.